The clone carrying this T cell receptor (beta chain) was counted once. Germline V gives CDR1 SQVTM, CDR2 ANQGSEA. Trimming shortened V by 0 bases and J by 8 bases, and 13 bases separated the two germline ends. The CDR3 loop spans 13 amino acids. These data are taken from a study of chemoradiotherapy in HPV16-positive cancers. The assay was immunoSEQ multiplex PCR, and TCRdb's table has in-frame clones only and misses some. This sample carries several thousand clones, 70% to 90% of them seen once, and the ten largest clones take 2% to 3%. The sample was tumor tissue, taken from a patient who underwent chemoradiotherapy. The TCR sequence derives from a human donor with HPV-associated anogenital cancer. J is TRBJ1-2 and V is TRBV29-1; D remains ambiguous. CDR3 DNA sequence: TGCAGCGTTGAAGACCCCAGATCCCGGGGCTACACCTTC. This codes for CSVEDPRSRGYTF.